This passage covers 29 T cell receptor beta chains from one sample sequenced in a study of blood T cell repertoires in COVID-19. Some clones are missing from TCRdb's copy, which holds only in-frame ones; the method was immunoSEQ multiplex PCR. This sample has fewer than 200,000 clones, with more than 75% found just once. Sequences were obtained from peripheral blood. The receptors originated from a woman between 45 and 65 years old with COVID-19, enrolled during active disease.

The chain carries TRBV25-1 and TRBJ2-2; D gene ambiguous. The germline CDR1 and CDR2 sequences are MGHDK and SYGVNS. The CDR3 consists of 14 residues. V lost 7 bases and J 1 base, leaving 10 bases between the germline ends. CDR3 sequence reads: CASIGPENTGELFF. CDR3 coding DNA: TGTGCCAGCATTGGGCCAGAGAACACCGGGGAGCTGTTTTTT.

This chain uses TRBV6-2 or TRBV6-3 with TRBJ2-7; TRBD1 aligns across 8 bases. This CDR3 contains 14 residues. Germline-derived CDR1 and CDR2 are MNHEY and SVGEGT. The J segment lost 5 bases and the V segment lost 5 bases, leaving 8 bases of the junction unmatched. The CDR3 DNA is TGTGCCAGCAGTGCACGACAGGGGATCCACGAGCAGTACTTC. Its translation is CASSARQGIHEQYF.

This chain connects TRBV15 to TRBJ2-7; D might be TRBD1 (5 bases). CDR3 length: 14 residues. The V and J ends lost 2 bases and 1 base respectively, with 9 bases between them. Germline V CDR1 and CDR2: LNHNV, YYDKDF (reference sequence). CDR3 residues: CATSRSAGSYEQYF. In nucleotides, the CDR3 is TGTGCCACCAGCAGATCCGCAGGGTCCTACGAGCAGTACTTC. The whole variable domain, filled in from reference TRBV15 and TRBJ2-7, reads DAMVIQNPRYQVTQFGKPVTLSCSQTLNHNVMYWYQQKSSQAPKLLFHYYDKDFNNEADTPDNFQSRRPNTSFCFLDIRSPGLGDTAMYLCATSRSAGSYEQYFGPGTRLTVT.

The genes are TRBV6-1 and TRBJ1-5; D unresolved. Germline CDR1 is MNHNS and CDR2 is SASEGT. The CDR3 is 15 amino acids. Trimming pared 3 bases from V and 0 bases from J, leaving 9 bases between. The CDR3 loop reads CASSDGPYSNQPQHF. The CDR3 DNA reads as TGTGCCAGCAGTGATGGGCCTTATAGCAATCAGCCCCAGCATTTT.

The chain carries TRBV5-1 and TRBJ2-3; 9 bases agree with TRBD2. CDR3 size: 17 residues. Germline V gene lookup returns CDR1 SGHRS and CDR2 YFSETQ. J gave up 0 bases and V 4 bases, and 9 bases lay outside the gene matches. CDR3 region: CASSPGGSGGSTDTQYF. The CDR3, as DNA: TGCGCCAGCAGCCCAGGGGGAAGCGGGGGGAGCACAGATACGCAGTATTTT. Full variable domain (missing parts from reference TRBV5-1 and TRBJ2-3): KAGVTQTPRYLIKTRGQQVTLSCSPISGHRSVSWYQQTPGQGLQFLFEYFSETQRNKGNFPGRFSGRQFSNSRSEMNVSTLELGDSALYLCASSPGGSGGSTDTQYFGPGTRLTVL.

The chain is built from TRBV5-1 and TRBJ2-7; TRBD2 matches at 8 bases. V shed 3 bases, J shed 5 bases, and the junction held 7 bases outside the gene matches. Per germline, CDR1 SGHRS and CDR2 YFSETQ. CDR3 length: 14 amino acids. This CDR3 reads CASSSAGVRNEQYF. CDR3 sequence (DNA): TGCGCCAGCAGCTCAGCGGGGGTAAGAAACGAGCAGTACTTC.

This chain connects TRBV7-2 to TRBJ1-2, with D maybe TRBD1 (5 bases). Per the germline V gene, CDR1 is SGHTA and CDR2 is FQGNSA. The CDR3 totals 14 residues. The V and J ends lost 5 bases and 7 bases respectively, with 17 bases between them. The CDR3 sequence: CASSPPGLDSGYTF. Written as DNA, the CDR3 is TGTGCCAGCAGCCCACCGGGACTAGATTCTGGCTACACCTTC.

The chain recombines TRBV30 with TRBJ1-3, with 9 nucleotides matching TRBD1. Germline V CDR1 and CDR2: GTSNPN, SVGIG (reference sequence). The J segment lost 4 bases and the V segment lost 4 bases, leaving 8 bases of the junction unmatched. CDR3 length: 15 residues. Here the CDR3 DNA reads TGTGCCTGGACCTGGCTGGGACAGGGAGGAAACACCATATATTTT. Residues: CAWTWLGQGGNTIYF.

The table lists this clone with a count of one. This chain uses TRBV20-1 with TRBJ2-1; 8 bases map to TRBD2. The germline CDR1 and CDR2 sequences are DFQATT and SNEGSKA (reference sequence). V lost 3 bases and J lost 10; bases outside the gene matches: 11. CDR3 size: 14 residues. DNA for the CDR3: TGCAGTGCTAGTTGGGCGGGGGGCCGCCTGGAGCAGTTCTTC. It is translated as CSASWAGGRLEQFF.

This chain connects TRBV7-8 to TRBJ2-7; 9 bases agree with TRBD1. The CDR3 has 15 residues. Germline CDR1 is SGHVS and CDR2 is FQNEAQ. V shed 2 bases, J shed 2 bases, and the junction held 4 bases outside the gene matches. CDR3 sequence reads: CASSLRGTGTYEQYF. DNA of the CDR3: TGTGCCAGCAGCTTAAGGGGGACAGGGACCTACGAGCAGTACTTC.

The V call is TRBV5-6, the J call TRBJ2-3; 8 positions agree with TRBD2. This CDR3 spans 15 amino acids. The germline CDR1 and CDR2 sequences are SGHDT and YYEEEE. Trimming took 3 bases from V and 4 from J; bases not matched to a gene: 7. The chain's CDR3 is CASSSAGGSPDTQYF. CDR3 nucleotide sequence: TGTGCCAGCAGCTCGGCGGGGGGAAGCCCAGATACGCAGTATTTT.

This chain joins TRBV6-2 or TRBV6-3 and TRBJ2-7; D is possibly TRBD1 (5 bases). The V gene's germline CDR1 is MNHEY and CDR2 SVGEGT. V was shortened by 4 bases and J by 4 bases, with 8 bases between the two germline ends. The CDR3 loop spans 12 amino acids. The CDR3 bases are TGTGCCAGCAGTTCGACAGAGTACGAGCAGTACTTC. Translated, it gives CASSSTEYEQYF.

This clone was detected a few times. V is TRBV7-3 and J is TRBJ1-1; 8 bases fit TRBD1. Germline-derived CDR1 and CDR2 are SGHTA and FQGTGA. This CDR3 has 14 residues. Unmatched junction bases numbered 5, after V lost 4 bases and J lost 4 bases. The CDR3 nucleotides read TGTGCCAGCAGCTCACAGGGGGTCGGCACTGAAGCTTTCTTT. It translates to CASSSQGVGTEAFF.

Concerning this clone: One junction end does not reproduce the germline sequence, and a read error may be involved. V is TRBV29-1 and J is TRBJ2-3, with a tentative D call TRBD1 (5 bases). The CDR3 extends over 13 amino acids. Germline assignment: CDR1 SQVTM and CDR2 ANQGSEA. The CDR3: CSVEEGGTDTQYF. Written as DNA, the CDR3 is TGCAGCGTCGAAGAAGGGGGCACAGATACGCAGTATTTT.

The chain joins TRBV11-3 to TRBJ2-7; 9 bases align to TRBD1. The CDR3 spans 15 residues. Looked up from germline, CDR1 is SGHNT and CDR2 is YENEEA. V was clipped by 5 bases and J by 7 bases; unmatched bases: 12. The DNA for the CDR3 is TGTGCCAGCAGCCCATTGGGACAGGGAGGGACTGAGCAGTACTTC. Protein product: CASSPLGQGGTEQYF.

In its sample, this clone was seen once. The chain's CDR3 is CATSQQGGEQYF. The CDR3 nucleotides are TGTGCCACCTCTCAACAGGGGGGTGAGCAGTACTTC. The rearrangement uses TRBV3-1 (or the pseudogene TRBV3-2) and TRBJ2-7, with 8 positions matching TRBD1. V was pared by 10 bases and J by 7 bases, with 9 bases of the junction left unmatched. Germline assignment: CDR1 LGHDT and CDR2 YNNKEL (reference sequence). CDR3 length: 12 amino acids.

The chain has TRBV27 and TRBJ2-7; D unresolved. The CDR3 has 12 amino acids. Trimming cost V 1 base and J 3 bases, with 4 bases left between them. Per germline, CDR1 MNHEY and CDR2 SMNVEV (reference sequence). DNA for the CDR3: TGTGCCAGCAGTTTATACGGCTACGAGCAGTACTTC. Its protein product is CASSLYGYEQYF.

The V and J genes are TRBV18 and TRBJ2-1; tentative D call: TRBD1 (6 bases). CDR1 is KGHSH and CDR2 is LQKENI in the germline V gene. The CDR3 spans 14 residues. The V gene lost 1 base and the J gene lost 6 bases, with 10 bases spanning the gap. The CDR3 region is CASSPQGQFNEQFF. The CDR3, as DNA: TGTGCCAGCTCACCACAAGGACAGTTCAATGAGCAGTTCTTC.

The chain has TRBV7-8 and TRBJ2-5, with 7 bases matching TRBD1. The V segment lost 5 bases and the J segment 1 base; nucleotides outside the gene matches: 13. Germline CDR1 and CDR2: SGHVS and FQNEAQ. The CDR3 totals 17 residues. The CDR3 is CASSPKTGTPFQETQYF. The CDR3 bases are TGTGCCAGCAGCCCCAAGACAGGGACCCCTTTCCAAGAGACCCAGTACTTC.

This chain joins TRBV11-2 and TRBJ1-2; maybe TRBD1 (5 bases). This CDR3 comprises 13 residues. The V end lost 3 bases, the J end lost 4 bases, and 9 bases lay between the germline ends. CDR1 and CDR2 (germline): SGHAT, FQNNGV. CDR3 sequence (DNA): TGTGCCAGCAGCTTTCCGGGGGTCTATGGCTACACCTTC. Amino acid sequence: CASSFPGVYGYTF. The full variable domain, completed using reference TRBV11-2 and TRBJ1-2, is EAGVAQSPRYKIIEKRQSVAFWCNPISGHATLYWYQQILGQGPKLLIQFQNNGVVDDSQLPKDRFSAERLKGVDSTLKIQPAKLEDSAVYLCASSFPGVYGYTFGSGTRLTVV.

This chain uses TRBV29-1 with TRBJ2-3, with D maybe TRBD1 (5 bases). Germline CDR1 reads SQVTM; CDR2 reads ANQGSEA. Trimming removed 8 bases at V and 6 bases at J, with 18 bases between. The length of the CDR3 is 13 residues. The CDR3 protein is CSIFRAGWDTQYF. The CDR3 DNA is TGCAGCATCTTCAGGGCAGGGTGGGATACGCAGTATTTT.

In this sample, this clone turned up many times. The chain is built from TRBV4-2 and TRBJ2-7, with 11 bases that match TRBD1. The CDR3 totals 14 residues. Looked up from germline, CDR1 is LGHNA and CDR2 is YNFKEQ. With V trimmed by 5 bases and J by 6 bases, 6 bases remained unmatched. The CDR3 DNA follows: TGTGCCAGCAGCGGGGACAGGGGGGTTCCCGAGCAGTACTTC. This encodes CASSGDRGVPEQYF.

As DNA, the CDR3 is TGTGCCAGCAGCCAAGATTCGACAGGGGACTATGGCTACACCTTC. The encoded protein is CASSQDSTGDYGYTF. V gene TRBV3-1 (or the pseudogene TRBV3-2) combines with J gene TRBJ1-2, with TRBD1 identical over 8 bases. The junction had 3 bases not matched to a gene; V was cut back by 0 bases and J by 3 bases. Germline V gives CDR1 LGHDT, CDR2 YNNKEL (reference sequence). The CDR3 runs to 15 residues.

This chain uses TRBV6-5 with TRBJ1-5; the match to TRBD1 covers 7 bases. J lost 4 bases, V lost 7 bases, and 7 bases had no gene match. CDR1 and CDR2 (germline): MNHEY, SVGAGI. The CDR3 totals 14 residues. The CDR3 loop reads CASTLGRGNQPQHF. CDR3 in DNA: TGTGCCAGCACCCTCGGCAGGGGGAATCAGCCCCAGCATTTT.

The J gene is TRBJ2-3, the V gene TRBV19; TRBD2 might be the D (5 bases). Per the germline V gene, CDR1 is LNHDA and CDR2 is SQIVND (reference sequence). Trimming cost V 2 bases and J 2 bases, with 11 bases left between them. The CDR3 runs to 15 residues. The CDR3 loop is CASSILLAPTDTQYF. The CDR3 coding sequence is TGTGCCAGTAGTATACTGCTAGCACCCACAGATACGCAGTATTTT.

The V and J genes are TRBV7-9 and TRBJ2-7, with 12 bases lining up with TRBD1. The germline gives CDR1 SEHNR, CDR2 FQNEAQ (reference sequence). The CDR3 contains 16 residues. V gave up 5 bases and J gave up 7 bases; unmatched junction bases: 12. CDR3 residues: CASSLSGTGGLREQYF. CDR3 DNA sequence: TGTGCCAGCAGCCTAAGTGGGACAGGGGGCTTGAGGGAGCAGTACTTC.

Of note for this clone: Other nucleotide sequences in the sample specify the same CDR3. The chain has TRBV5-1 and TRBJ2-3, with D maybe TRBD2 (5 bases). CDR3 size: 14 residues. V was shortened by 2 bases and J by 0 bases, with 7 bases between the two germline ends. Germline V gene data show CDR1 as SGHRS and CDR2 as YFSETQ. Written as DNA, the CDR3 is TGCGCCAGCAGCTTAGGACTTAGCACAGATACGCAGTATTTT. Translated: CASSLGLSTDTQYF.

The rearrangement uses TRBV29-1 and TRBJ2-5; 12 bases agree with TRBD2. CDR3 length equals 18 residues. CDR1 SQVTM and CDR2 ANQGSEA come from the germline V gene. The V gene end was trimmed by 3 bases and the J gene end by 0 bases; junction bases not matched to a gene: 11. This CDR3 is CSVEMLLGTSGYQETQYF. CDR3 bases: TGCAGCGTTGAGATGCTCCTCGGGACTAGCGGGTACCAAGAGACCCAGTACTTC.

The genes are TRBV19 and TRBJ1-5; D unclear. V lost 2 bases and J 7 bases, leaving 9 bases between the germline ends. In germline, CDR1 is LNHDA, CDR2 SQIVND (reference sequence). CDR3 length equals 13 residues. The CDR3 sequence: CASSIQVMQPQHF. The CDR3 DNA reads as TGTGCCAGTAGTATACAGGTCATGCAGCCCCAGCATTTT.